The clone carrying this TCR beta chain was detected a few times. This record comes from a study of blood T cell repertoires in COVID-19. Study-wide context: Samples representing acute and convalescent COVID-19 were sourced from the United States, Italy and Spain. PBMCs, B-cell-depleted T cells, or T cells were the source of the cDNA or gDNA that made up the material.

As handled by the study authors: Reference gene primers were amplified, and this amplification served to estimate nucleated cell counts. Here immunoSEQ multiplex PCR was the method, and the copy in TCRdb shows in-frame clones only, minus some. The V and J calls and the clone size are those of that table, but D and trimming were determined from the DNA. The profile covers tens of thousands of clones, with 65% to 90% appearing a single time and approximately 7% taken by the ten largest. This CDR3 spans 12 amino acids. V gave up 3 bases and J gave up 6 bases, with 8 bases separating them. Per germline, CDR1 LGHDT and CDR2 YNNKEL (reference sequence).

The chain uses TRBV3-1 (or the pseudogene TRBV3-2) and TRBJ1-1; D is perhaps TRBD1 (5 bases). This receptor was identified in a man aged 25 to 40 with COVID-19, enrolled during active disease. Sequencing was performed on peripheral blood. The DNA for the CDR3 is TGTGCCAGCAGCCAGCAGGGCTCTGAAGCTTTCTTT. Translating gives CASSQQGSEAFF.